Listed below are T cell receptor beta chains from one sample, sequenced in a study of cytomegalovirus exposure and HLA in healthy donors. The protocol was immunoSEQ multiplex PCR, while the TCRdb copy is restricted to in-frame clones and leaves out a portion. Of more than 100,000 clones in the sample, over 65% were seen once. Sequenced material: PBMCs. These receptors all come from a woman under 40 in good health and CMV-seropositive. Both conserved end residues are part of each CDR3. The order of the fields is J gene, D gene, clone size, V gene, CDR3 DNA, CDR3 protein. A D gene is named only where the DNA matches it firmly. A row's size may be missing; if present it is once, few, many or a size class.

j_gene: TRBJ1-1; d_gene: .; abundance: many; v_gene: TRBV5-6; CDR3nt: TGTGCCAGCAGCTTTAGAAGTGTCACTGAAGCTTTCTTT; CDR3aa: CASSFRSVTEAFF
j_gene: TRBJ1-3; d_gene: .; abundance: .; v_gene: TRBV6-4; CDR3nt: TGTGCCAGAGAGGGCGCGCCTGGAAACACCATATATTTT; CDR3aa: CAREGAPGNTIYF
j_gene: TRBJ2-6; d_gene: .; abundance: .; v_gene: TRBV4-1; CDR3nt: TGCGCCAGCCGGCCCGGGGGAGGCTCTGGGGCCAACGTCCTGACTTTC; CDR3aa: CASRPGGGSGANVLTF
j_gene: TRBJ2-7; d_gene: TRBD1; abundance: .; v_gene: TRBV6-5; CDR3nt: TGTGCCAGCAGTCTGGGACAGAATCTCGCCTACGAGCAGTACTTC; CDR3aa: CASSLGQNLAYEQYF
j_gene: TRBJ2-5; d_gene: .; abundance: .; v_gene: TRBV5-4; CDR3nt: TGTGCCAGCAGCCGCGGCGGGGCTGAAGAGACCCAGTACTTC; CDR3aa: CASSRGGAEETQYF
j_gene: TRBJ2-7; d_gene: .; abundance: .; v_gene: TRBV28; CDR3nt: TGTGCCAGTTATCGAAGACAGGACGTTAACGAGCAGTACTTC; CDR3aa: CASYRRQDVNEQYF
j_gene: TRBJ2-2; d_gene: .; abundance: .; v_gene: TRBV14; CDR3nt: TGTGCCAGCAGCCCCCGGGCCCTAAGGGGACACGGGGAGCTGTTTTTT; CDR3aa: CASSPRALRGHGELFF
j_gene: TRBJ1-3; d_gene: .; abundance: .; v_gene: TRBV4-3; CDR3nt: TGCGCCAGCAGCCAAGATCGAATGAGGGCGGCTGGAAACACCATATATTTT; CDR3aa: CASSQDRMRAAGNTIYF
j_gene: TRBJ2-1; d_gene: TRBD2; abundance: .; v_gene: TRBV5-4; CDR3nt: TGTGCCAGCAGCTTGCGACTAGCGGTCAATGAGCAGTTCTTC; CDR3aa: CASSLRLAVNEQFF
j_gene: TRBJ1-5; d_gene: TRBD1; abundance: .; v_gene: TRBV6-5; CDR3nt: TGTGCCAGCAGTACGGACAGGCAAAGCAATCAGCCCCAGCATTTT; CDR3aa: CASSTDRQSNQPQHF
j_gene: TRBJ2-1; d_gene: TRBD2; abundance: .; v_gene: TRBV2; CDR3nt: TGTGCCAGCAGTGGTAGGAGACTAGCGGACAATGAGCAGTTCTTC; CDR3aa: CASSGRRLADNEQFF
j_gene: TRBJ1-6; d_gene: .; abundance: .; v_gene: TRBV25-1; CDR3nt: TGTGCCAGCAGAGCAAGCTCCTATAACTCACCCCTCCACTTT; CDR3aa: CASRASSYNSPLHF
j_gene: TRBJ1-4; d_gene: .; abundance: .; v_gene: TRBV5-6; CDR3nt: TGTGCCAGCAGCTTGGGGACAGTCGGAAAACTGTTTTTT; CDR3aa: CASSLGTVGKLFF
j_gene: TRBJ1-2; d_gene: TRBD1; abundance: .; v_gene: TRBV6-5; CDR3nt: TGTGCCAGCAGTTACCTGACAGGGGGGAATGGCTACACCTTC; CDR3aa: CASSYLTGGNGYTF
j_gene: TRBJ2-7; d_gene: TRBD1; abundance: .; v_gene: TRBV4-3; CDR3nt: TGCGCCAGCAGCCAAGAGATGACAGGGGGCGGGCAGTACTTC; CDR3aa: CASSQEMTGGGQYF
j_gene: TRBJ1-1; d_gene: .; abundance: .; v_gene: TRBV4-3; CDR3nt: TGCGCCAGCAGCCAAGGGCTGTTCATGAACACTGAAGCTTTCTTT; CDR3aa: CASSQGLFMNTEAFF
j_gene: TRBJ2-1; d_gene: .; abundance: .; v_gene: TRBV6-5; CDR3nt: TGTGCCAGCAGTAGCAGGGGCTCCTACAATGAGCAGTTCTTC; CDR3aa: CASSSRGSYNEQFF
j_gene: TRBJ2-3; d_gene: .; abundance: .; v_gene: TRBV6-1; CDR3nt: TGTGCCAGCAGTCCAGGGAACGCCCGGAAGGGTACGCAGTATTTT; CDR3aa: CASSPGNARKGTQYF
j_gene: TRBJ1-4; d_gene: TRBD1; abundance: few; v_gene: TRBV18; CDR3nt: TGTGCCAGCTCTCTCAGACAGGGAAAACTGTTTTTT; CDR3aa: CASSLRQGKLFF